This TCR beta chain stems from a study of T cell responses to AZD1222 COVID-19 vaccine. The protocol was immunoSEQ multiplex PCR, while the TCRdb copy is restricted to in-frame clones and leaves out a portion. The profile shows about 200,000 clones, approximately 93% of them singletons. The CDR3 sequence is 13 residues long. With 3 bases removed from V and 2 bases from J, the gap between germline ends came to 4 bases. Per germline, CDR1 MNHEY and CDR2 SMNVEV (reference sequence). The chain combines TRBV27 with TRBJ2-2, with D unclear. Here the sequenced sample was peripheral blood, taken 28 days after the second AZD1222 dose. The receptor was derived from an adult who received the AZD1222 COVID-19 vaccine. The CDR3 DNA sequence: TGTGCCAGCAGTTTTCCCAACACCGGGGAGCTGTTTTTT. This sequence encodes CASSFPNTGELFF.